This T cell receptor beta chain was obtained from a study of shared clonotypes between healthy human individuals (dated by TCRdb to 2018 to 2021). In the study overall: A couple of women and a few men aged 18 to 49 years were included in the cohort. For each donor, CD4 naive and CD4 memory were each given three plates, CD8 naive was given two plates, and CD8 memory was given one plate. Blood TCR repertoires of a handful of healthy adults were deeply sequenced to estimate repertoire size and the extent of clonotype sharing between individuals. To increase sequencing depth and limit assay-specific biases, different laboratories used diverse techniques to prepare libraries and sequence TCR repertoires. Per donor, leukapheresis produced somewhere between about 0.94 and 9 billion PBMCs. Broad study findings and their caveats: Sharing across a few donors was observed for around 4.8% of naive CD4, about 4% of naive CD8, 2.3% of memory CD4, and less than 0.45% of memory CD8 clonotypes. Estimated clonotype richness was generally larger for naive than for memory subsets. Even with the large sequencing depth, rarefaction of the sorted-subset datasets indicated that sequencing was incomplete. The genetic and exposure-history diversity represented was limited by the small number of donors. Higher generation probabilities were observed for clonotypes shared by all four sorted-subset donors than for non-shared clonotypes. Based on pairwise subsampling, the degree of clonotype sharing among donors was expected to be affected by sequencing depth. Sampling was limited to blood, and TCR repertoires in tissue likely differ from TCR repertoires in blood.

As for this clone: Its antigen is currently not known. Per-base qualities were not stored, and no clone one base away is much larger.

The CDR3 holds 14 amino acids from the cysteine to the phenylalanine. The DNA shown is the 42-base CDR3, in frame from base 1. The germline V gene provides CDR1 WSHSY and CDR2 SAAADI. Ends trimmed: V by 7 bases, J by 5 bases; bases unmatched to a gene: 9. The donors were healthy, HIV-negative adults with no recently reported acute infections or vaccinations. Every donor was a Caucasian adult residing in Nashville, Tennessee, USA. CD4+ T cells were enriched by magnetic negative selection; naive cells were then positively selected on CD45RA, and the negative fraction formed the memory subset. After blood collection by leukapheresis, PBMCs were isolated using Ficoll-Histopaque density gradient centrifugation and then cryopreserved in the vapor phase of liquid nitrogen. Analytical flow cytometry was used to check the purity and quantity of every magnetically sorted T cell population. Genomic DNA was isolated from every sorted fraction and measured by UV absorbance on a Nanodrop 2000c.

Using the deep immunoSEQ assay, multiplex PCR amplified TCR CDR3 regions from genomic DNA. Extracted genomic DNA from each cell subset was spread evenly across all wells of several immunoSEQ 96-well plates, with each plate serving as a replicate. For sorted subsets, each replicate PCR was loaded with about 0.2 ug genomic DNA, equivalent to 25,000 to 35,000 T cell genomes. Purified libraries were quantified with a Qubit 3.0 fluorometer, sized on a Bioanalyzer 2100, and re-quantified with the KAPA Library Quantification kit. Every immunoSEQ 96-well plate was sequenced on a dedicated single-read 150-cycle Illumina NextSeq 550 flow cell. Turning to the authors' computational methods: Because only junctional sequences without quality scores were contained in the immunoSEQ output, filtering matching that applied to full-length reads could not be performed. To assign V/J genes and CDR3, sequences were annotated using PyIR, a Python wrapper for IgBLAST v1.9, with IMGT germline references. Reads with weak V/J assignments (E-value above 1e-6), missing CDR3, stop codons, out-of-frame junctions, or ambiguous translated residues were removed. A V3J clonotype was defined by an identical inferred V gene, J gene, and CDR3 amino acid sequence. Percentage overlap between repertoires was computed as shared unique clonotypes divided by the size of the smaller repertoire. Richness of each repertoire was evaluated using RTK rarefaction, the Chao1 estimator, and Recon v2.1 estimates of unobserved clonotypes. Generation probabilities were computed with OLGA for all TCRbeta clonotypes obtained by the gDNA method from several donors. The table comes from immuneACCESS by way of TCRdb, which keeps in-frame sequences with V and J called. Part of the clones is missing from these tables; in studies checked, under half for an unresolved V gene and the rest for unknown reasons. V and J calls and clone size are those listed in that table; D and trimming were worked out from the DNA. This sample is represented by under 600,000 clones; about 96% of them were singletons. The ten largest clones represent roughly 0.05% of the sample.

The clonotype originates from a woman in her twenties or thirties in good health. The specimen sequenced was naive CD4+ T cells sorted from blood. Reading the label with the study, this specimen's cell subset or site is: CD45RA+ positively selected. The rearrangement combines TRBV10-2 with TRBJ2-5, with 8 central nucleotides matching TRBD1. The DNA reads TGCGCCAGCACCGACAGGGGCGGAGGGGAGACCCAGTACTTC. Translated, it reads CASTDRGGGETQYF.